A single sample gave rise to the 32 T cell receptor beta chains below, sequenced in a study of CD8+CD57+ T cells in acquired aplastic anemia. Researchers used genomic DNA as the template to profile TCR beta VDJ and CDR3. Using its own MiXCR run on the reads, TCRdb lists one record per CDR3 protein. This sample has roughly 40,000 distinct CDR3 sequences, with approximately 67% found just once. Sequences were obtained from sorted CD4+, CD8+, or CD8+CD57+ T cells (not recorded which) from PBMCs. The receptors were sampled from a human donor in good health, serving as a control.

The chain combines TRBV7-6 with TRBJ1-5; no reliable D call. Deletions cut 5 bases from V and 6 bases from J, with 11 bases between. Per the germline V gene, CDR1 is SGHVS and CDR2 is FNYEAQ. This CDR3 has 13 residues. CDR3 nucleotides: TGTGCCAGCAGCCCGCCCGGGGTTCAGCCCCAGCATTTT. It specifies CASSPPGVQPQHF.

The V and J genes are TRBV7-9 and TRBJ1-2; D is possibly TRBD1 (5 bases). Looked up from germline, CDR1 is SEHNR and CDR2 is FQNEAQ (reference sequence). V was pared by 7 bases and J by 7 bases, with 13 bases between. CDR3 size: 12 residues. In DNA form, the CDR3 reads TGTGCCAGCACCTACGGGGGTTTTGGCTACACCTTC. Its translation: CASTYGGFGYTF.

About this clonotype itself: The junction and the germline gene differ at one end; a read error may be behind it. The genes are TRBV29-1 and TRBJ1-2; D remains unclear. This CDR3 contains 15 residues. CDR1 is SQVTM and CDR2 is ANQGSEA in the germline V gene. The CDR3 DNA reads TGCAGCGCACAAGGAGAGTCCGATTCTAACTATGGCCACACCTTC. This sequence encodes CSAQGESDSNYGHTF. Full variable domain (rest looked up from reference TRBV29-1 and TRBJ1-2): SAVISQKPSRDICQRGTSLTIQCQVDSQVTMMFWYRQQPGQSLTLIATANQGSEATYESGFVIDKFPISRPNLTFSTLTVSNMSPEDSSIYLCSAQGESDSNYGHTFGSGTRLTVV.

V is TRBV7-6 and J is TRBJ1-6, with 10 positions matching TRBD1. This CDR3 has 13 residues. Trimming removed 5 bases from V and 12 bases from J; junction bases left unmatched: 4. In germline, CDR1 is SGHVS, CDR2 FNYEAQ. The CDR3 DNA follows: TGTGCCAGCAGCATCGACAGGGGGCAACCCCTCCACTTT. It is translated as CASSIDRGQPLHF.

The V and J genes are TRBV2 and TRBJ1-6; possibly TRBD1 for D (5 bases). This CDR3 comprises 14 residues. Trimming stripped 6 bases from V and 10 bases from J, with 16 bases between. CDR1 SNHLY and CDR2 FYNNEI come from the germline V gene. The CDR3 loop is CASSPGPTGSPLHF. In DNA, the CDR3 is TGTGCCAGCAGCCCGGGACCAACCGGCTCACCCCTCCACTTT.

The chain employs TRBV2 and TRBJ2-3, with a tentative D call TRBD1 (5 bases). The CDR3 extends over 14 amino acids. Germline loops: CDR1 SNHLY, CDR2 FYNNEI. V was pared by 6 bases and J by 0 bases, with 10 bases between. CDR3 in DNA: TGTGCCAGCAGCAAGGGGCGCAGCACAGATACGCAGTATTTT. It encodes CASSKGRSTDTQYF.

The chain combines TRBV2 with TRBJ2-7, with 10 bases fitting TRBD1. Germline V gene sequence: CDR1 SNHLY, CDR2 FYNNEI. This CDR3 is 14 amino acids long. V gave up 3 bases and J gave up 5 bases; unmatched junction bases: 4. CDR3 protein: CASSDRDRGHEQYF. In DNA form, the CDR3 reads TGTGCCAGCAGTGACAGGGACAGGGGCCACGAGCAGTACTTC.

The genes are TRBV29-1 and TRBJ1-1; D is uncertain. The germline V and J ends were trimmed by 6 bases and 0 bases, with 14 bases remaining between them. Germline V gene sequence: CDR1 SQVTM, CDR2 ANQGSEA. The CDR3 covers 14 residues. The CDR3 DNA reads TGCAGCGTCCCTGGCCAGCACCTGAACACTGAAGCTTTCTTT. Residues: CSVPGQHLNTEAFF. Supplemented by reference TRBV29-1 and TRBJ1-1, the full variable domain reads SAVISQKPSRDICQRGTSLTIQCQVDSQVTMMFWYRQQPGQSLTLIATANQGSEATYESGFVIDKFPISRPNLTFSTLTVSNMSPEDSSIYLCSVPGQHLNTEAFFGQGTRLTVV.

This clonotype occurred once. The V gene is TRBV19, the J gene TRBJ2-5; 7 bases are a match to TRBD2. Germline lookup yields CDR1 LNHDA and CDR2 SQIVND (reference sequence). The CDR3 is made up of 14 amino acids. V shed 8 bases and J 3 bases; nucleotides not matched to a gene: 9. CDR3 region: CASGLAANEETQYF. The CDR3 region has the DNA TGTGCCAGTGGCCTAGCGGCGAATGAAGAGACCCAGTACTTC.

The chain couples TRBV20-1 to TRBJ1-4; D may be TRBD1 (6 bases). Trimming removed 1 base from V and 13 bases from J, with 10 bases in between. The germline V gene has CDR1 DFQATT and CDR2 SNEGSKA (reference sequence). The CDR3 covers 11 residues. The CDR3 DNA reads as TGCAGTGCTAGAGTAAGAGGGGGACTGTTTTTT. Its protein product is CSARVRGGLFF.

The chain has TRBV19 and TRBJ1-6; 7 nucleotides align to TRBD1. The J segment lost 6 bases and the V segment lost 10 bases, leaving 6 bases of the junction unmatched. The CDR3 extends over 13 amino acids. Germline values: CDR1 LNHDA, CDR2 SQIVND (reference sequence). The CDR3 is CATMGTVNSPLHF. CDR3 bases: TGTGCCACCATGGGGACAGTTAATTCACCCCTCCACTTT.

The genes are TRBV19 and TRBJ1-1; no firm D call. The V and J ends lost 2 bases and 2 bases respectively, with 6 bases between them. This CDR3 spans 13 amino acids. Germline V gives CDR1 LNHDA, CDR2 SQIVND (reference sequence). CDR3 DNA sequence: TGTGCCAGTAGTATATCGGTAAACACTGAAGCTTTCTTT. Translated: CASSISVNTEAFF. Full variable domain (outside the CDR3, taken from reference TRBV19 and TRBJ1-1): DGGITQSPKYLFRKEGQNVTLSCEQNLNHDAMYWYRQDPGQGLRLIYYSQIVNDFQKGDIAEGYSVSREKKESFPLTVTSAQKNPTAFYLCASSISVNTEAFFGQGTRLTVV.

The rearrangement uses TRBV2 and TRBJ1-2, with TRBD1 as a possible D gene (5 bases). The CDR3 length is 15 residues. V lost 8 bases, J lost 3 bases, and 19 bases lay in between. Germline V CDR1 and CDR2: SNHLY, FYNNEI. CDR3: CASSDWDSGDYGYTF. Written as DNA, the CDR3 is TGTGCCAGCTCGGACTGGGACTCGGGAGACTATGGCTACACCTTC.

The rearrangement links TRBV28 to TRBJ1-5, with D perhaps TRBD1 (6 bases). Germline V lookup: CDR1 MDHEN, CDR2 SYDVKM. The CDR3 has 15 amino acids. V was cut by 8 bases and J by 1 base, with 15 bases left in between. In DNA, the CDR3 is TGTGCCAGCCAATACAGGGTAGGCAGCAATCAGCCCCAGCATTTT. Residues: CASQYRVGSNQPQHF.

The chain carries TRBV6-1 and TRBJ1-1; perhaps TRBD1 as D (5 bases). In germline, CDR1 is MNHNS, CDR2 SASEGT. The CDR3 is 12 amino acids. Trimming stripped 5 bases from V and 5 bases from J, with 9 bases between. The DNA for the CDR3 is TGTGCCAGCAGTCGAAGGGGTACTGAAGCTTTCTTT. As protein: CASSRRGTEAFF.

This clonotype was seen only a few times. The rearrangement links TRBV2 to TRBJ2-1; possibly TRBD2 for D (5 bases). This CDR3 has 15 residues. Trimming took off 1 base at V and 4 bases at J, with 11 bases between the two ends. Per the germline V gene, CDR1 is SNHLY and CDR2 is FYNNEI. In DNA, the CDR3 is TGTGCCAGCAGTGAAGGAGGGTTCCGTTACAATGAGCAGTTCTTC. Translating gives CASSEGGFRYNEQFF.

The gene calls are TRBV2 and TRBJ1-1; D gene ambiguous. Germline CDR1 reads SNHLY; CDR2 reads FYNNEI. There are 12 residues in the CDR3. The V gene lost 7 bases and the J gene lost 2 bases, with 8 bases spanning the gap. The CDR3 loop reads CASNRGNTEAFF. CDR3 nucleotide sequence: TGTGCCAGCAACCGAGGTAACACTGAAGCTTTCTTT.

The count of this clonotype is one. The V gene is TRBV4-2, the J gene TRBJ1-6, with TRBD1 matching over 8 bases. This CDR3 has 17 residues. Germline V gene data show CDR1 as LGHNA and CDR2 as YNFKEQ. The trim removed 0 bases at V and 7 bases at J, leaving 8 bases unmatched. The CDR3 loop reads CASSQEQGAHMNSPLHF. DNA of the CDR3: TGTGCCAGCAGCCAAGAGCAGGGGGCGCACATGAATTCACCCCTCCACTTT.

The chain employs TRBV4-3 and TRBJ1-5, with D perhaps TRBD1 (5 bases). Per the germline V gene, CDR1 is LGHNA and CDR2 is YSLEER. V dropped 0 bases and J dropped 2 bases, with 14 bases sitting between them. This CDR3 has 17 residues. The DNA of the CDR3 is TGCGCCAGCAGCCAAGATTGGGGCGACCCCGGCAATCAGCCCCAGCATTTT. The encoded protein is CASSQDWGDPGNQPQHF.

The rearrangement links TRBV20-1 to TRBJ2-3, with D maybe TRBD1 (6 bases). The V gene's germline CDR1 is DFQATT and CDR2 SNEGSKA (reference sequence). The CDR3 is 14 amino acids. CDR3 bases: TGCAGCCCTTTCGGACAGCCAAACACAGATACGCAGTATTTT. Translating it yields CSPFGQPNTDTQYF.

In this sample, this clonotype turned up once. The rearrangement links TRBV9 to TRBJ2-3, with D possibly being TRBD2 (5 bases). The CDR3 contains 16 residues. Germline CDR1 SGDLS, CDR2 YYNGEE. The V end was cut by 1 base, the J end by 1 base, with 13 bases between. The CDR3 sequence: CASSVSGNPRTDTQYF. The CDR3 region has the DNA TGTGCCAGCAGCGTATCCGGGAACCCACGCACAGATACGCAGTATTTT.

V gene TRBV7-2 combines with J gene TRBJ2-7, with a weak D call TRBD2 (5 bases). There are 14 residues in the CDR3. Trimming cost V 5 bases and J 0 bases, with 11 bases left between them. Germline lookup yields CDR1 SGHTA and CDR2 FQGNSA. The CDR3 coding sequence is TGTGCCAGCAGCCCTAGTCGGGGCTCCTACGAGCAGTACTTC. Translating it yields CASSPSRGSYEQYF.

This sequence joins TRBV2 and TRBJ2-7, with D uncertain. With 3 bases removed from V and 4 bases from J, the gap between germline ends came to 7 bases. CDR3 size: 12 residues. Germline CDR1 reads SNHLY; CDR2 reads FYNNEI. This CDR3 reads CASSDDRYEQYF. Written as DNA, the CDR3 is TGTGCCAGCAGTGATGATCGGTACGAGCAGTACTTC.

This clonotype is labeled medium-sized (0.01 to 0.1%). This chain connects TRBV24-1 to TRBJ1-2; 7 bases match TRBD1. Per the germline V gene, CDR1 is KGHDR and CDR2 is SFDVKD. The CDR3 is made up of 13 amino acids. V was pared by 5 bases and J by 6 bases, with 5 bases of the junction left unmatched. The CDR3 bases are TGTGCCACCAGTGTACAGGGGAATGATGGCTACACCTTC. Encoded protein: CATSVQGNDGYTF.

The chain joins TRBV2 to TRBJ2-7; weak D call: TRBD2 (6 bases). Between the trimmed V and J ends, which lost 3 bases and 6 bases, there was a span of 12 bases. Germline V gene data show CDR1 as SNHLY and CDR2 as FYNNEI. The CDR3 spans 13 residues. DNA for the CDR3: TGTGCCAGCAGTGAGGAGGGCGGATCCGAGCAGTACTTC. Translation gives CASSEEGGSEQYF.

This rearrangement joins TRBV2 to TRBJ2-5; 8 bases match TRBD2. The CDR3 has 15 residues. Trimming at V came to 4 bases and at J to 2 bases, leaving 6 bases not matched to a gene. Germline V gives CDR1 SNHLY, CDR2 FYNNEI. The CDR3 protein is CASSAERGIQETQYF. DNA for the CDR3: TGTGCCAGCAGTGCGGAGCGGGGGATACAAGAGACCCAGTACTTC.

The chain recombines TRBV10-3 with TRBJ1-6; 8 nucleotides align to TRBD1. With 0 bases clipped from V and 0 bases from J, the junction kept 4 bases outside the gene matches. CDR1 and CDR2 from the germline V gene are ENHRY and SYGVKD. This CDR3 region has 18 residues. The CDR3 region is CAISESRGQSSYNSPLHF. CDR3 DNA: TGTGCCATCAGTGAGTCCAGGGGGCAGAGCTCCTATAATTCACCCCTCCACTTT.

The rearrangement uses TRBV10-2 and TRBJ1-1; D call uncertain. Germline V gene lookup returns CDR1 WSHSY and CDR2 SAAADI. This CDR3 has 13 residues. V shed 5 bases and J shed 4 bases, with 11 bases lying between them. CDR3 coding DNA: TGCGCCAGCAGTCCCAAGGCGAGCACTGAAGCTTTCTTT. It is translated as CASSPKASTEAFF.

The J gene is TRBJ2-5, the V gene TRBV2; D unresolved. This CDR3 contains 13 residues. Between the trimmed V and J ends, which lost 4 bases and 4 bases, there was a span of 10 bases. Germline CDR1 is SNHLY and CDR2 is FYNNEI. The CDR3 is CASSGLLGETQYF. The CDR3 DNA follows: TGTGCCAGCAGTGGTCTATTGGGAGAGACCCAGTACTTC.

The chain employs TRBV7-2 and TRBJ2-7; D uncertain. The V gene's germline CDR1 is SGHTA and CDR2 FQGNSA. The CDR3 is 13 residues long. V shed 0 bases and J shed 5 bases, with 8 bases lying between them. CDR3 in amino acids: CASSLALGHEQYF. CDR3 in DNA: TGTGCCAGCAGCTTAGCTCTGGGTCACGAGCAGTACTTC.

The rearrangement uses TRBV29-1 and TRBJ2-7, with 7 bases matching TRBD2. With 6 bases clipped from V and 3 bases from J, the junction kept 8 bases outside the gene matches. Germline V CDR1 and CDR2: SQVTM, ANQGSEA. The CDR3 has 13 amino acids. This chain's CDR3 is CSVTRLADYEQYF. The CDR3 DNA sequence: TGCAGCGTGACCAGACTAGCAGACTACGAGCAGTACTTC.

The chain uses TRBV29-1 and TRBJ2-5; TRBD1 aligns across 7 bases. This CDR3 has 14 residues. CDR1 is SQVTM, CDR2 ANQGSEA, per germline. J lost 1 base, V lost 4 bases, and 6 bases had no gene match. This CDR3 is CSVGGRGFQETQYF. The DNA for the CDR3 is TGCAGCGTTGGAGGCAGGGGGTTCCAAGAGACCCAGTACTTC.